These 11 T cell receptor beta chains were all obtained from the same sample, sequenced in a study of cytomegalovirus exposure and HLA in healthy donors. Primers for the PCR totalled 60 Vbeta and 13 Jbeta. Only in-frame clones appear in the TCRdb table, and some are missing; sequencing was by immunoSEQ multiplex PCR. There are 110,000 or so clones in the sample; roughly four fifths occur only once, and 1.5% lies in the top ten. Material for sequencing was PBMCs. The source is a young woman in good health and CMV-seronegative.

This chain uses TRBV7-8 with TRBJ2-1; TRBD2 matches at 8 bases. CDR3 length: 13 residues. Germline CDR1 reads SGHVS; CDR2 reads FQNEAQ. With V trimmed by 7 bases and J by 4 bases, 3 bases remained unmatched. The CDR3 here is CASKAGEYNEQFF. CDR3 bases: TGTGCCAGCAAAGCGGGGGAATACAATGAGCAGTTCTTC.

The sample holds a few counts of this clone. The rearrangement links TRBV7-2 to TRBJ1-1; weak D call: TRBD1 (5 bases). Per the germline V gene, CDR1 is SGHTA and CDR2 is FQGNSA. The V end was cut by 5 bases, the J end by 5 bases, with 18 bases between. This CDR3 comprises 15 residues. CDR3 in amino acids: CASSITGYGRTEAFF. The CDR3 nucleotides are TGTGCCAGCAGCATTACAGGTTACGGTAGGACTGAAGCTTTCTTT.

The chain employs TRBV2 and TRBJ2-1; TRBD2 aligns across 7 bases. The CDR3 contains 17 residues. Germline lookup yields CDR1 SNHLY and CDR2 FYNNEI. With V trimmed by 6 bases and J by 2 bases, 13 bases remained unmatched. The CDR3 protein is CASSERLSGLAYNEQFF. In DNA form, the CDR3 reads TGTGCCAGCAGCGAACGACTTAGCGGGTTAGCCTACAATGAGCAGTTCTTC.

The gene calls are TRBV7-2 and TRBJ2-3, with unresolved D. The CDR3 is 14 amino acids. Looked up from germline, CDR1 is SGHTA and CDR2 is FQGNSA. Trimming stripped 6 bases from V and 1 base from J, with 11 bases between. The CDR3 reads CASSPDTGTDTQYF. The CDR3 bases are TGTGCCAGCAGTCCAGACACCGGCACAGATACGCAGTATTTT.

The sample holds one count of this clone. DNA of the CDR3: TGTGCCAGCAGCTTTCCGAGGGGGAAGTCGAGTGAAAAACTGTTTTTT. As protein: CASSFPRGKSSEKLFF. The rearrangement uses TRBV7-9 and TRBJ1-4, with D possibly matching TRBD1 (6 bases). The CDR3 is made up of 16 amino acids. V lost 3 bases to trimming and J lost 7 bases, with 18 bases between them. Germline loops: CDR1 SEHNR, CDR2 FQNEAQ (reference sequence).

The CDR3 is CASSLDTGSTDTQYF. Here the CDR3 DNA reads TGCGCCAGCAGCTTGGACACGGGAAGCACAGATACGCAGTATTTT. This chain connects TRBV5-1 to TRBJ2-3; D might be TRBD2 (5 bases). The CDR3 loop spans 15 amino acids. Trimming cost V 0 bases and J 0 bases, with 8 bases left between them. CDR1 and CDR2 from the germline V gene are SGHRS and YFSETQ.

V and J are TRBV18 and TRBJ1-5; D is perhaps TRBD1 (6 bases). V lost 3 bases, J lost 5 bases, and 14 bases lay in between. The CDR3 sequence is 15 residues long. Germline-derived CDR1 and CDR2 are KGHSH and LQKENI. DNA of the CDR3: TGTGCCAGCTCACCTTCAGGACAGACCTATCAGCCCCAGCATTTT. It specifies CASSPSGQTYQPQHF.

This chain connects TRBV29-1 to TRBJ2-1, with D unclear. Per germline, CDR1 SQVTM and CDR2 ANQGSEA. Trimming shortened V by 6 bases and J by 0 bases, and 15 bases separated the two germline ends. The CDR3 is 15 residues long. CDR3 DNA: TGCAGCGTCATCACCCCAGTCGCCTCCTACAATGAGCAGTTCTTC. It is translated as CSVITPVASYNEQFF.

V is TRBV4-1 and J is TRBJ2-1; 7 positions match TRBD2. Germline CDR1 MGHRA, CDR2 YSYEKL. The CDR3 spans 18 residues. V shed 0 bases, J shed 6 bases, and the junction held 14 bases outside the gene matches. CDR3 in DNA: TGCGCCAGCAGCCAAGATCAAACAGGCTTGGGGGGGGGCAATGAGCAGTTCTTC. Its translation: CASSQDQTGLGGGNEQFF.

The genes are TRBV5-1 and TRBJ2-3; a possible D gene is TRBD1 (6 bases). Germline V lookup: CDR1 SGHRS, CDR2 YFSETQ. The V gene lost 4 bases and the J gene lost 3 bases, with 18 bases spanning the gap. The CDR3 loop spans 16 amino acids. The CDR3 sequence is CASSVTQGSGTDTQYF. The CDR3 DNA is TGCGCCAGCAGCGTAACCCAGGGGTCAGGAACAGATACGCAGTATTTT.

The rearrangement links TRBV5-4 to TRBJ1-2; tentative D call: TRBD1 (5 bases). Germline V gene data show CDR1 as SGHNT and CDR2 as YYREEE (reference sequence). This CDR3 has 14 amino acids. The ends were cut back, 4 bases at V and 2 bases at J, with 12 bases in the middle. For the CDR3, the DNA is TGTGCCAGCAGCCAACGGGCAGGGAACTATGGCTACACCTTC. It translates to CASSQRAGNYGYTF. Together with reference TRBV5-4 and TRBJ1-2, the CDR3 gives the full variable domain: ETGVTQSPTHLIKTRGQQVTLRCSSQSGHNTVSWYQQALGQGPQFIFQYYREEENGRGNFPPRFSGLQFPNYSSELNVNALELDDSALYLCASSQRAGNYGYTFGSGTRLTVV.